This T cell receptor (beta chain) was obtained from a study of blood T cells in healthy people across ages. Study observations and caveats: The study could not conclusively compare naive and antigen-experienced cells, given its unsorted PBMCs. Observed TCR beta diversity per million T cells went down as age went up. This fall followed a roughly linear course with age.

Sample-barcoded 5' priming and a J-beta primer mix drove a second PCR of roughly 7 to 11 cycles. The template-switch adaptor, which had 12 random nucleotides, put a tag on each cDNA molecule. TCRdb recomputed calls from the 5' RACE reads with MiXCR, one row per CDR3 protein. The data show fewer than 750,000 distinct CDR3 sequences, with approximately 52% seen just once and 13% held by the top ten. V dropped 5 bases and J dropped 5 bases, with 15 bases sitting between them. This CDR3 has 15 residues. Turning to this clonotype: The antigen remains unidentified.

The V gene is TRBV12-3 or TRBV12-4, the J gene TRBJ2-2, with TRBD1 as a possible D gene (5 bases). Sequencing input: blood. This receptor was identified in a woman of 80 years or more in good health. The CDR3 nucleotides read TGTGCCAGCAGTACACAGGCCGTGGGGACCGGGGAGCTGTTTTTT. As protein: CASSTQAVGTGELFF.